The 9 T cell receptor beta chains in this list originate from one sample, sequenced in a study of regulatory T cells in long-lasting Graves disease. Described time point: persistent/refractory GD, antithyroid drugs over 5 years with positive TRAb. RNA extracted from PBMCs served as the sequencing template. CDR3 regions were amplified by Arm-PCR using iRepertoire HTBI primers to build TCR beta libraries. TCRdb re-called the multiplex PCR reads with MiXCR, one entry per CDR3 protein. The table shows approximately 500,000 distinct CDR3 sequences, with roughly 21% occurring only once. The input for sequencing was peripheral blood mononuclear cells (PBMCs), taken when the disease was refractory, from a patient treated with antithyroid drugs. Every receptor here comes from a female donor with Graves disease.

This clonotype was observed many times. The V gene is TRBV10-3, the J gene TRBJ2-5; 7 nucleotides agree with TRBD1. The CDR3 extends over 14 amino acids. Trimming removed 6 bases from V and 1 base from J; junction bases left unmatched: 5. Germline V lookup: CDR1 ENHRY, CDR2 SYGVKD. The CDR3 region is CAISPGQAQETQYF. The CDR3 DNA reads TGTGCCATCAGCCCCGGACAGGCCCAAGAGACCCAGTACTTC.

Ten or more counts support this clonotype. The chain couples TRBV6-1 to TRBJ1-2; a possible D gene is TRBD1 (5 bases). The germline CDR1 and CDR2 sequences are MNHNS and SASEGT. Trimming took 5 bases from V and 2 from J, leaving 15 bases between them. The CDR3 is made up of 15 amino acids. The DNA for the CDR3 is TGTGCCAGCAGTAGCTGGGCCGAGGGGAACTATGGCTACACCTTC. Translated, it gives CASSSWAEGNYGYTF.

The sample holds many counts of this clonotype. This rearrangement joins TRBV11-2 to TRBJ2-2; TRBD2 might be the D (7 bases). From germline, CDR1 is SGHAT and CDR2 FQNNGV. The CDR3 length is 14 residues. Trimming left V 3 bases short and J 7 bases short, with 12 bases between. The CDR3 region has the DNA TGTGCCAGCAGCTTGCCAAGGGGGGGCGGGGAGCTGTTTTTT. Amino acid sequence: CASSLPRGGGELFF.

Note on this clonotype: Just one base apart from a much larger clone, this may be a read error. The J gene is TRBJ2-7, the V gene TRBV7-2; D is uncertain. This CDR3 spans 14 amino acids. Germline values: CDR1 SGHTA, CDR2 FQGNSA. Trimming shortened V by 3 bases and J by 2 bases, and 11 bases separated the two germline ends. Written as DNA, the CDR3 is TGTGCCAGCAGCTTCCGAGACGCCCCCTACGAGCAGTACTTC. Protein: CASSFRDAPYEQYF.

The chain couples TRBV5-6 to TRBJ2-2; the D is unclear. The V gene's germline CDR1 is SGHDT and CDR2 YYEEEE. Trimming removed 1 base from V and 4 bases from J, with 11 bases in between. CDR3 length: 15 amino acids. The CDR3 nucleotides read TGTGCCAGCAGCTTGAGAGGTTGGGGCACCGGGGAGCTGTTTTTT. This encodes CASSLRGWGTGELFF. The full variable domain, with the rest looked up from reference TRBV5-6 and TRBJ2-2, is DAGVTQSPTHLIKTRGQQVTLRCSPKSGHDTVSWYQQALGQGPQFIFQYYEEEERQRGNFPDRFSGHQFPNYSSELNVNALLLGDSALYLCASSLRGWGTGELFFGEGSRLTVL.

This clonotype was counted many times. V is TRBV6-1 and J is TRBJ1-2; a weak D match, TRBD1 (6 bases). CDR3 length equals 14 residues. CDR1 is MNHNS and CDR2 is SASEGT in the germline V gene. V lost 6 bases, J lost 5 bases, and 16 bases lay in between. The CDR3 is CASSPTGRGYGYTF. CDR3 DNA sequence: TGTGCCAGCAGCCCTACAGGGAGAGGGTATGGCTACACCTTC.

At least ten counts were recorded for this clonotype. The genes are TRBV6-1 and TRBJ1-5, with no clear D. This CDR3 is built from 10 residues. In germline, CDR1 is MNHNS, CDR2 SASEGT. V was pared by 8 bases and J by 6 bases, with 5 bases between. CDR3 DNA sequence: TGTGCCAGCTGGGTTCAGCCCCAGCATTTT. Residues: CASWVQPQHF.

The table lists this clonotype with a few counts. The chain is built from TRBV20-1 and TRBJ2-7, with TRBD2 matching over 12 bases. The germline V gene encodes CDR1 DFQATT and CDR2 SNEGSKA (reference sequence). V lost 2 bases, J lost 3 bases, and 14 bases stayed unmatched. This CDR3 is built from 18 residues. The CDR3 bases are TGCAGTGCTAGAAAGGGACTAGCGGGCGTTACCTCTTTCTACGAGCAGTACTTC. Amino acid sequence: CSARKGLAGVTSFYEQYF.

This clonotype appeared many times. The chain is built from TRBV20-1 and TRBJ1-6, with D possibly matching TRBD1 (5 bases). The CDR3 is 13 residues long. V dropped 6 bases and J dropped 10 bases, with 16 bases sitting between them. Germline CDR1 is DFQATT and CDR2 is SNEGSKA (reference sequence). CDR3 amino acids: CSAAQGSESPLHF. The CDR3 nucleotides read TGCAGTGCCGCTCAGGGATCGGAATCACCCCTCCACTTT.